Listed below are T cell receptor beta chains from one sample, sequenced in a study of shared clonotypes between healthy human individuals. Using immunoSEQ multiplex PCR, the repertoire was profiled, and TCRdb retains in-frame clones only, with some absent. The data show some 1,600,000 clones, 95% to 99% seen once. Sequences were obtained from naive CD4+ T cells sorted from blood. Every receptor here comes from a man between 25 and 39 years old in good health. Each CDR3 is given with its conserved first and last residue.

CASGFLGGGSDTQYF	TRBV4-1	TRBJ2-3
CVRSLIVRGQGLKTQYF	TRBV7-5	TRBJ2-5
CASSRGNYGYTF	TRBV7-6	TRBJ1-2
CASSLGDWRYEQYF	TRBV7-2	TRBJ2-7
CASSPLSGRNNEQFF	TRBV9	TRBJ2-1
CASSVAGSGYTF	TRBV9	TRBJ1-2
CASSLGVANTEAFF	TRBV11-2	TRBJ1-1
CASSAGLTTYNEQFF	TRBV9	TRBJ2-1
CAIAQTSGSYEQYF	TRBV10-3	TRBJ2-7
CASSRNGAGGANYGYTF	TRBV28	TRBJ1-2
CASRALQRNQPQHF	TRBV2	TRBJ1-5
CASSSPGGGGGNQPQHF	TRBV28	TRBJ1-5
CSVIKITDTQYF	TRBV29-1	TRBJ2-3
CASSSTYKRETQYF	TRBV7-8	TRBJ2-5
CASSSLASPHGELFF	TRBV7-2	TRBJ2-2
CASSGGGQETQYF	TRBV9	TRBJ2-5
CASSSGAPSYNEQFF	TRBV28	TRBJ2-1
CSVEAVGGTEAFF	TRBV29-1	TRBJ1-1
CASSDRFYNEQFF	TRBV2	TRBJ2-1
CASSDRASSYEQYF	TRBV19	TRBJ2-7
CASTPGGPRLQGMKAFF	TRBV2	TRBJ1-1
CASSPLSGLSSETQYF	TRBV18	TRBJ2-5
CASSPPWGAGGPQAAYEQYF	TRBV28	TRBJ2-7
CASSHRGDTEAFF	TRBV5-4	TRBJ1-1
CASSLRPLAGGLIRQHNEQFF	TRBV9	TRBJ2-1
CASRSGTGGNIQYF	TRBV2	TRBJ2-4
CASSLLAGDRETQYF	TRBV5-6	TRBJ2-5
CASSLPGTGGAGGYTF	TRBV28	TRBJ1-2
CASSLPPAHNEQFF	TRBV7-6	TRBJ2-1
CASSLRGRGDAFF	TRBV7-9	TRBJ1-1
CASSLAGDADTQYF	TRBV9	TRBJ2-3
CASSLDRGRAPYEQYF	TRBV5-1	TRBJ2-7
CASSPQGRAHAGELFF	TRBV27	TRBJ2-2
CASSSSGTASTDTQYF	TRBV5-4	TRBJ2-3
CSGCLAGGETQYF	TRBV29-1	TRBJ2-5
CASSLIKGSASGASDTQYF	TRBV27	TRBJ2-3
CASSQDRGRGRMNEQYF	TRBV4-1	TRBJ2-7
CASSLVGGANNEQFF	TRBV7-9	TRBJ2-1
CASSSGTSAYEQYF	TRBV5-4	TRBJ2-7
CASSSSDRSETQYF	TRBV19	TRBJ2-5
CASSNRGHAVFGNEQFF	TRBV9	TRBJ2-1
CASSGIPSGTDTQYF	TRBV5-1	TRBJ2-3
CASSSGLGRGDLGYTF	TRBV28	TRBJ1-2
CASSETSPTDTQYF	TRBV25-1	TRBJ2-3
CASTLLAGAGTQYF	TRBV6-5	TRBJ2-5
CASSPGQGGSAGELFF	TRBV5-1	TRBJ2-2
CASSKVRGPEAFF	TRBV21-1	TRBJ1-1
CASRPTQSTSGRLDTQYF	TRBV19	TRBJ2-3
CASSLQETQYF	TRBV11-2	TRBJ2-5
CASSLPLGLAGDGQETQYF	TRBV9	TRBJ2-5
CASSFRQGRQPQHF	TRBV28	TRBJ1-5
CASSMGQNRAGANVLTF	TRBV5-1	TRBJ2-6
CASSLTHPGQPNQPQHF	TRBV2	TRBJ1-5
CASSYKTPASQPQHF	TRBV6-5	TRBJ1-5